This TCR beta chain was recovered during a study of blood T cell repertoires in COVID-19. The overall study: Donors in the United States, Italy and Spain gave samples during acute or convalescent COVID-19. In each case, the material was cDNA or gDNA derived from T cells, B-cell-depleted T cells, or PBMCs.

Original processing methods: How many nucleated cells were present was estimated from reference gene primer amplification. Sequencing was performed with immunoSEQ multiplex PCR; in TCRdb, only in-frame clones are kept and a portion is missing. V and J calls and clone size are given by that table; D and trimming were obtained from the DNA. The sample carries about 87,000 clones, roughly 88% recorded once. Germline assignment: CDR1 SGDLS and CDR2 YYNGEE. This CDR3 is 15 amino acids long. V was clipped by 2 bases and J by 2 bases, with 11 bases between them. Sequencing input: peripheral blood. The clonotype was recovered from a woman aged 80 or over with COVID-19, enrolled during active disease. The chain uses TRBV9 and TRBJ2-1, with a weak D call TRBD2 (6 bases). The CDR3 loop is CASSVLAGTYNEQFF. The CDR3 nucleotides are TGTGCCAGCAGCGTTCTCGCGGGGACCTACAATGAGCAGTTCTTC.